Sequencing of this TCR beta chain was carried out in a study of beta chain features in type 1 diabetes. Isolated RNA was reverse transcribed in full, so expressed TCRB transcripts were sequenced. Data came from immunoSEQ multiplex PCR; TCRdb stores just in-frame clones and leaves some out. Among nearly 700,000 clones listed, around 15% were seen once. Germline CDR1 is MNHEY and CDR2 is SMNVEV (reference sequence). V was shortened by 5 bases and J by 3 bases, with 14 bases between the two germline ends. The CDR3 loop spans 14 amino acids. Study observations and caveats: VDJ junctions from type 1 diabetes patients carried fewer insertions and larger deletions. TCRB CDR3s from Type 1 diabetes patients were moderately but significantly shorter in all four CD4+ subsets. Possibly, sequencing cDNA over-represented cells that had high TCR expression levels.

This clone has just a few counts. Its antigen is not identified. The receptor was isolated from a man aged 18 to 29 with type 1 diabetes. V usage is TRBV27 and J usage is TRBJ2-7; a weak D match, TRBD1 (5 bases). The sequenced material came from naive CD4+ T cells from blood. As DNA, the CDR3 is TGTGCCAGCAGTCCCAGATGGCAGGGCTACGAGCAGTACTTC. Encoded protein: CASSPRWQGYEQYF.